This passage covers 19 T cell receptor beta chains from one sample sequenced in a study of cytomegalovirus exposure and HLA in healthy donors. The PCR was carried out with 60 Vbeta primers and 13 Jbeta primers. Assay used: immunoSEQ multiplex PCR; TCRdb lists only in-frame clones, some missing. This table holds about 160,000 clones, roughly 79% found once. The source material was PBMCs. The source is a woman aged 35 to 49 in good health and CMV-seropositive.

The J gene is TRBJ2-5, the V gene TRBV19, with D maybe TRBD1 (6 bases). From germline, CDR1 is LNHDA and CDR2 SQIVND (reference sequence). This CDR3 is 14 amino acids long. Deletions cut 4 bases from V and 1 base from J, with 10 bases between. As DNA, the CDR3 is TGTGCCAGTAGTACCGGGACACCCCAAGAGACCCAGTACTTC. Its translation: CASSTGTPQETQYF.

There are a few counts of this clone. CDR3 DNA sequence: TGTGCCAGCAGTTATTTAGGGGAATTGGGCAATGAGCAGTTCTTC. It is translated as CASSYLGELGNEQFF. The chain carries TRBV6-5 and TRBJ2-1, with a weak D call TRBD1 (5 bases). Trimming took off 3 bases at V and 6 bases at J, with 15 bases between the two ends. The CDR3 has 15 residues. Germline V gene data show CDR1 as MNHEY and CDR2 as SVGAGI.

V usage is TRBV14 and J usage is TRBJ1-1; D is unclear. The CDR3 is 13 residues long. Trimming shortened V by 4 bases and J by 3 bases, and 9 bases separated the two germline ends. CDR1 is SGHDN, CDR2 FVKESK, per germline. In nucleotides, the CDR3 is TGTGCCAGCAGCCGAGGAGCTTACACTGAAGCTTTCTTT. Protein product: CASSRGAYTEAFF.

V gene TRBV4-2 combines with J gene TRBJ2-3; 9 bases fit TRBD2. CDR1 and CDR2 (germline): LGHNA, YNFKEQ. This CDR3 region has 17 residues. Germline trimming cut 2 bases from V and 4 bases from J; bases unmatched to any gene: 10. CDR3 protein: CASSQRGPSGGSDTQYF. The CDR3 DNA reads as TGTGCCAGCAGCCAACGGGGACCCAGCGGGGGGTCAGATACGCAGTATTTT.

The gene calls are TRBV5-1 and TRBJ1-1; D gene uncertain. The CDR3 extends over 15 amino acids. Trimming pared 7 bases from V and 0 bases from J, leaving 16 bases between. Germline-derived CDR1 and CDR2 are SGHRS and YFSETQ. For the CDR3, the DNA is TGCGCCAGCGGGCAGGTCGGCCCCATGAACACTGAAGCTTTCTTT. Translating it yields CASGQVGPMNTEAFF. Based on the CDR3 plus reference TRBV5-1 and TRBJ1-1, the full variable domain is KAGVTQTPRYLIKTRGQQVTLSCSPISGHRSVSWYQQTPGQGLQFLFEYFSETQRNKGNFPGRFSGRQFSNSRSEMNVSTLELGDSALYLCASGQVGPMNTEAFFGQGTRLTVV.

The genes are TRBV10-3 and TRBJ1-6; 7 bases match TRBD1. The CDR3 length is 16 residues. V trimming: 5 bases; J trimming: 0 bases; junction bases outside the gene matches: 4. Germline V gives CDR1 ENHRY, CDR2 SYGVKD. CDR3 sequence reads: CAISKQGSSYNSPLHF. The CDR3 DNA reads as TGTGCCATCAGTAAACAGGGGAGCTCCTATAATTCACCCCTCCACTTT.

The chain recombines TRBV4-1 with TRBJ2-1; D gene ambiguous. From germline, CDR1 is MGHRA and CDR2 YSYEKL. The CDR3 runs 15 residues. The V gene lost 6 bases and the J gene lost 0 bases, with 12 bases spanning the gap. CDR3 residues: CASSPTSTSYNEQFF. The CDR3, as DNA: TGCGCCAGCAGTCCAACTTCTACCTCCTACAATGAGCAGTTCTTC.

This clone occurred a few times. This chain joins TRBV9 and TRBJ2-7; possibly TRBD1 for D (6 bases). The germline V gene has CDR1 SGDLS and CDR2 YYNGEE. There are 15 residues in the CDR3. The germline V and J ends were trimmed by 0 bases and 5 bases, with 15 bases remaining between them. CDR3 DNA: TGTGCCAGCAGCGTAGCGGTAGGGGACACCCACGAGCAGTACTTC. Translated: CASSVAVGDTHEQYF.

The chain is built from TRBV27 and TRBJ2-5; 12 bases are shared with TRBD2. J was trimmed by 5 bases and V by 6 bases; bases with no gene match: 19. CDR1 and CDR2 (germline): MNHEY, SMNVEV (reference sequence). The CDR3 loop spans 19 amino acids. The CDR3 nucleotides are TGTGCCAGCAGCCGTCGACAGGGAAGGGCTAGCGGGGGGGCGGAGACCCAGTACTTC. Translated, it gives CASSRRQGRASGGAETQYF.

V gene TRBV7-2 combines with J gene TRBJ1-2; tentatively, D is TRBD1 (6 bases). Germline-derived CDR1 and CDR2 are SGHTA and FQGNSA. This CDR3 spans 16 amino acids. V gave up 3 bases and J gave up 5 bases, with 19 bases separating them. Written as DNA, the CDR3 is TGTGCCAGCAGCTTGGGTACAGGGTCGGGCGCGTATGGCTACACCTTC. Its protein is CASSLGTGSGAYGYTF.

The chain has TRBV27 and TRBJ1-4, with 7 positions matching TRBD1. CDR1 is MNHEY and CDR2 is SMNVEV in the germline V gene (reference sequence). J was trimmed by 7 bases and V by 5 bases; bases with no gene match: 10. This CDR3 comprises 15 residues. In nucleotides, the CDR3 is TGTGCCAGCAGTCCTAACAGGGGTTTGACTGAAAAACTGTTTTTT. Residues: CASSPNRGLTEKLFF.

As regards this clone: A read error may account for a junction end that differs from germline. The chain has TRBV2 and TRBJ2-6; D perhaps matches TRBD1 (5 bases). Germline loops: CDR1 SNHLY, CDR2 FYNNEI. This CDR3 is 16 amino acids long. Here the CDR3 DNA reads TGTGCCAGCAGTGAAGTAAGGGGCTCTGGGGCCAACGGCCTGACTTTC. Protein sequence: CASSEVRGSGANGLTF.

The chain joins TRBV6-1 to TRBJ1-5; 8 bases map to TRBD1. The V gene's germline CDR1 is MNHNS and CDR2 SASEGT. There are 14 residues in the CDR3. Trimming cost V 7 bases and J 5 bases; bases outside gene matches: 7. CDR3 protein: CASNQDRADQPQHF. The CDR3 DNA is TGTGCCAGCAACCAGGACAGGGCAGATCAGCCCCAGCATTTT.

The V call is TRBV28, the J call TRBJ2-2; 10 bases agree with TRBD1. The CDR3 is made up of 16 amino acids. Germline V lookup: CDR1 MDHEN, CDR2 SYDVKM. The ends lost 4 bases at V and 5 bases at J; junction bases unmatched: 7. CDR3 nucleotides: TGTGCCAGCAGTTCCCTGGGGACAGGGGATACCGGGGAGCTGTTTTTT. Protein product: CASSSLGTGDTGELFF.

This clone was picked up one time. The gene calls are TRBV7-9 and TRBJ2-1, with 10 bases lining up with TRBD2. The CDR3 is 15 residues long. Germline values: CDR1 SEHNR, CDR2 FQNEAQ (reference sequence). The V and J ends lost 2 bases and 8 bases, in that order; junction bases with no gene match: 6. CDR3 in DNA: TGTGCCAGCAGCTTATTGAATAGCGGGGGGTATGAGCAGTTCTTC. Protein product: CASSLLNSGGYEQFF.

Remarks on this clone: The sample carries other DNA sequences with the same CDR3. V is TRBV6-6 and J is TRBJ2-7; TRBD2 aligns across 7 bases. CDR1 MNHNY and CDR2 SVGAGI come from the germline V gene (reference sequence). The CDR3 has 11 amino acids. V was clipped by 6 bases and J by 4 bases; unmatched bases: 0. This chain's CDR3 is CASRREYEQYF. The CDR3 coding sequence is TGTGCCAGCAGGCGGGAGTACGAGCAGTACTTC.

This rearrangement joins TRBV19 to TRBJ2-4; TRBD2 might be the D (5 bases). Trimming took 4 bases from V and 0 from J, leaving 10 bases between them. CDR3 size: 15 residues. Germline CDR1 and CDR2: LNHDA and SQIVND (reference sequence). DNA for the CDR3: TGTGCCAGTAGTAGAGGGATACTAGCCAAAAACATTCAGTACTTC. Its protein is CASSRGILAKNIQYF. Combining the CDR3 with reference TRBV19 and TRBJ2-4 gives the whole variable domain DGGITQSPKYLFRKEGQNVTLSCEQNLNHDAMYWYRQDPGQGLRLIYYSQIVNDFQKGDIAEGYSVSREKKESFPLTVTSAQKNPTAFYLCASSRGILAKNIQYFGAGTRLSVL.

CDR3 loop: CASSIWASGGQSSYEQYF. For the CDR3, the DNA is TGTGCCAGCTCAATTTGGGCTAGCGGGGGCCAAAGCTCCTACGAGCAGTACTTC. V and J are TRBV18 and TRBJ2-7, with 10 nucleotides matching TRBD2. Trimming removed 5 bases from V and 0 bases from J; junction bases left unmatched: 13. This CDR3 contains 18 residues. In germline, CDR1 is KGHSH, CDR2 LQKENI.

This clone was recorded only once. This chain links TRBV7-8 with TRBJ2-5; weak D call: TRBD1 (6 bases). Germline V gene data show CDR1 as SGHVS and CDR2 as FQNEAQ. Trimming took off 6 bases at V and 4 bases at J, with 15 bases between the two ends. The CDR3 has 14 amino acids. The CDR3 bases are TGTGCCAGCAGGCCGAGAGGGGGTGTAGAGACCCAGTACTTC. Amino acids: CASRPRGGVETQYF.